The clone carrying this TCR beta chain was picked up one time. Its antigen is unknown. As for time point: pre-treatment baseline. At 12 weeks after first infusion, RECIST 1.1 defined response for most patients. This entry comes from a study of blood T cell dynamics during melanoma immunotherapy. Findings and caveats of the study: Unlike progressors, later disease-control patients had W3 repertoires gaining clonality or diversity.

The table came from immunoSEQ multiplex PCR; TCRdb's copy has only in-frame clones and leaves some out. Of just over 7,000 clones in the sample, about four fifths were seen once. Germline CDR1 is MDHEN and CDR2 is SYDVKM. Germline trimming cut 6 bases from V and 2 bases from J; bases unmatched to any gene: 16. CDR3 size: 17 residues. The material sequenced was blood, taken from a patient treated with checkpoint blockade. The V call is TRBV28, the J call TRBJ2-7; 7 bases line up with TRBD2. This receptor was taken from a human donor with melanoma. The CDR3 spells CASSPRGGSGFTYEQYF. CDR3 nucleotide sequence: TGTGCCAGCAGCCCGAGGGGTGGTAGCGGGTTTACCTACGAGCAGTACTTC. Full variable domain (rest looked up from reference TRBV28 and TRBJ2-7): DVKVTQSSRYLVKRTGEKVFLECVQDMDHENMFWYRQDPGLGLRLIYFSYDVKMKEKGDIPEGYSVSREKKERFSLILESASTNQTSMYLCASSPRGGSGFTYEQYFGPGTRLTVT.